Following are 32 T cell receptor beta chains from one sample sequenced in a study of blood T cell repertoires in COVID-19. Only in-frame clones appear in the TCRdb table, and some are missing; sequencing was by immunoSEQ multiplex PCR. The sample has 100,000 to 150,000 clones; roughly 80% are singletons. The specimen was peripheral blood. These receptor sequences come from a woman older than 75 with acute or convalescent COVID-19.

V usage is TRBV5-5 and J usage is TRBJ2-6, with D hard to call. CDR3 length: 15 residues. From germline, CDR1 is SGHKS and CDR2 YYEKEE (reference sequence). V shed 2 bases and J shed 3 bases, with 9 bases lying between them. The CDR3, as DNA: TGTGCCAGCAGCTTCGCTCCCGGTGGGGCCAACGTCCTGACTTTC. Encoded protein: CASSFAPGGANVLTF.

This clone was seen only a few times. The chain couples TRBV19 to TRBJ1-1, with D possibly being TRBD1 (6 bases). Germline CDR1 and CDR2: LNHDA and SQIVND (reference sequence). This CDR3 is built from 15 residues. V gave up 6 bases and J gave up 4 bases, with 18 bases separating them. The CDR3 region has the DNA TGTGCCAGTAGACGCCCGACAGGCTTGGGCACTGAAGCTTTCTTT. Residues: CASRRPTGLGTEAFF.

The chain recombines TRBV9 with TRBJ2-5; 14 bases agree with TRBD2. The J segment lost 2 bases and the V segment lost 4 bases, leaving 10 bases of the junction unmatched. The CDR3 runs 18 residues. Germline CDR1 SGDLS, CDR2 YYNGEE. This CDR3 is CASSHPGLAGGLQETQYF. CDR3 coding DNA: TGTGCCAGCAGCCACCCTGGACTAGCGGGAGGACTACAAGAGACCCAGTACTTC.

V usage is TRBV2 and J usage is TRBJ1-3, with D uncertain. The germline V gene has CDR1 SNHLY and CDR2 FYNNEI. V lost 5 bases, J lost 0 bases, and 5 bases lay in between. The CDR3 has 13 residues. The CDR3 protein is CASSPLSGNTIYF. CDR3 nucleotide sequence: TGTGCCAGCAGTCCCCTCTCTGGAAACACCATATATTTT.

CDR3 nucleotide sequence: TGTGCCAGTAGTAATCCGGGACAGGGGTTAAAAGAGACCCAGTACTTC. Amino acids: CASSNPGQGLKETQYF. The V call is TRBV19, the J call TRBJ2-5; 10 nucleotides match TRBD1. Losses at the gene ends were 4 bases for V and 3 bases for J; bases not matched to a gene: 8. Germline values: CDR1 LNHDA, CDR2 SQIVND (reference sequence). The CDR3 covers 16 residues.

For the CDR3, the DNA is TGTGCCAGCAGCGTACTCACAGGGGGCCCGTTCTACACCTTC. As protein: CASSVLTGGPFYTF. The J gene is TRBJ1-2, the V gene TRBV9, with 9 nucleotides matching TRBD1. The J segment lost 10 bases and the V segment lost 1 base, leaving 8 bases of the junction unmatched. CDR3 size: 14 residues. The germline CDR1 and CDR2 sequences are SGDLS and YYNGEE.

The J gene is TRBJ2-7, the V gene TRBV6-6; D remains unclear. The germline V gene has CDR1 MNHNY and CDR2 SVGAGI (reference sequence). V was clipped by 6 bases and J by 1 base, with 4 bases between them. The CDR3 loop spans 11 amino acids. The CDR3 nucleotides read TGTGCCAGCAGGAGGTCCTACGAGCAGTACTTC. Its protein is CASRRSYEQYF.

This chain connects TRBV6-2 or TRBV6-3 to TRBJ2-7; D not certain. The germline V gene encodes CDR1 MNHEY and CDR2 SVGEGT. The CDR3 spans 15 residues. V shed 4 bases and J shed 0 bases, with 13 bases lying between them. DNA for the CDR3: TGTGCCAGCAGTTTAAGGCAGACTCTCTCCTACGAGCAGTACTTC. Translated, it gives CASSLRQTLSYEQYF.

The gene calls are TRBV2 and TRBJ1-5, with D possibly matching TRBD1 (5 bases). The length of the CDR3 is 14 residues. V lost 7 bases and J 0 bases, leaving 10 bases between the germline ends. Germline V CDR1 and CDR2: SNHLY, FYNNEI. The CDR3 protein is CASNGQGSNQPQHF. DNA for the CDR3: TGTGCCAGCAATGGGCAGGGTAGCAATCAGCCCCAGCATTTT.

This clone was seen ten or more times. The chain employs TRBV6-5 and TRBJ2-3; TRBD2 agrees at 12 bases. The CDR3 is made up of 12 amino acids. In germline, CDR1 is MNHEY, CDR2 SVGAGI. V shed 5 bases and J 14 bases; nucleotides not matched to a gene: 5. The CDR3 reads CASSLAGGPGYF. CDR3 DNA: TGTGCCAGCAGTCTAGCGGGGGGGCCAGGGTATTTT.

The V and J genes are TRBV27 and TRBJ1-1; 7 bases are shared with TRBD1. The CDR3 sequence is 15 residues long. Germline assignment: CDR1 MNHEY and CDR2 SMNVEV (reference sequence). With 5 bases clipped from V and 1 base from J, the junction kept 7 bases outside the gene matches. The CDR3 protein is CASSIRTGKNTEAFF. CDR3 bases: TGTGCCAGCAGTATCCGGACAGGCAAGAACACTGAAGCTTTCTTT.

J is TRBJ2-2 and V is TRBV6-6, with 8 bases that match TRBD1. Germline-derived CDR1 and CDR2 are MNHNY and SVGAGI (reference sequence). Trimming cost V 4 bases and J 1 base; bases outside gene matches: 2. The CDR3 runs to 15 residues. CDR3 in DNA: TGTGCCAGCAGTTGGGGACAGGTGAACACCGGGGAGCTGTTTTTT. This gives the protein CASSWGQVNTGELFF.

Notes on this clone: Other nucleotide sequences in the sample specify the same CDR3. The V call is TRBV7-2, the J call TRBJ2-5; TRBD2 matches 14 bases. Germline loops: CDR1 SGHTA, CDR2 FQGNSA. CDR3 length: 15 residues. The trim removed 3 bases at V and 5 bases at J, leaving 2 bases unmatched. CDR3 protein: CASSLTSGGAETQYF. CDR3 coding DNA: TGTGCCAGCAGCTTGACTAGCGGGGGGGCGGAGACCCAGTACTTC.

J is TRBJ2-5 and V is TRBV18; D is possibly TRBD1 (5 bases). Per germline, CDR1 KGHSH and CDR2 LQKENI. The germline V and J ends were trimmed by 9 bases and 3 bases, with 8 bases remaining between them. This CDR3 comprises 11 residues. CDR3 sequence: CASQGEETQYF. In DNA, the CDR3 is TGTGCCAGTCAGGGCGAAGAGACCCAGTACTTC.

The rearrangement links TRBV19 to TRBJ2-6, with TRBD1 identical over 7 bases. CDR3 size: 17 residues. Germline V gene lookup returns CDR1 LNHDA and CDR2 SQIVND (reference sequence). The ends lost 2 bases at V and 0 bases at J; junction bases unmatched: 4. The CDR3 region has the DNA TGTGCCAGTAGTATATACGCAGGGGGCTCTGGGGCCAACGTCCTGACTTTC. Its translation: CASSIYAGGSGANVLTF.

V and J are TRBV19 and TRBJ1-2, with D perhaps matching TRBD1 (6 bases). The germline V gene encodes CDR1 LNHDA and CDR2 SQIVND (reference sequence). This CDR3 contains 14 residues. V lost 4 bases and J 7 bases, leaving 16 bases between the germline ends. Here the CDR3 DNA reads TGTGCCAGTAGTAAGGACACAGGGTATCGTGGCTACACCTTC. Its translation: CASSKDTGYRGYTF.

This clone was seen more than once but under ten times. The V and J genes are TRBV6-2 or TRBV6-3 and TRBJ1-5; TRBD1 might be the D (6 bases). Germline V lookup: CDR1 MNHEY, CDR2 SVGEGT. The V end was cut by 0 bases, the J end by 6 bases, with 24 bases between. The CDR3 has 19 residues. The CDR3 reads CASSYSLALGGPQGQPQHF. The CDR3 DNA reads TGTGCCAGCAGTTACTCGCTCGCCCTGGGGGGGCCCCAGGGTCAGCCCCAGCATTTT.

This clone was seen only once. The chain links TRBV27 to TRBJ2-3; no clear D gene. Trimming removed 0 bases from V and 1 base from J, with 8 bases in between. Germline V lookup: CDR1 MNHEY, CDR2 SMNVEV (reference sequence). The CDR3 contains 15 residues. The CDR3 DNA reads TGTGCCAGCAGTTTATCGACTGCGCGCACAGATACGCAGTATTTT. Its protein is CASSLSTARTDTQYF.

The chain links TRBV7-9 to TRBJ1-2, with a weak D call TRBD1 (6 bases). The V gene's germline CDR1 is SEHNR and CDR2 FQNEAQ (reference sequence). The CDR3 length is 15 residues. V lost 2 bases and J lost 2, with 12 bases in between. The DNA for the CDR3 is TGTGCCAGCAGCTTAATTTTTGGGGGCAACTATGGCTACACCTTC. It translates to CASSLIFGGNYGYTF.

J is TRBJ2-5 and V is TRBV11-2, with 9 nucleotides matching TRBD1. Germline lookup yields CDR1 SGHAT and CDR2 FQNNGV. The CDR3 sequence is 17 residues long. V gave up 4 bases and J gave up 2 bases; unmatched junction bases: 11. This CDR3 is CASSWAPRDRAQETQYF. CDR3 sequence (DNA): TGTGCCAGCAGCTGGGCGCCCCGGGACAGGGCACAAGAGACCCAGTACTTC. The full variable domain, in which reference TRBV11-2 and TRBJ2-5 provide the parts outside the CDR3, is EAGVAQSPRYKIIEKRQSVAFWCNPISGHATLYWYQQILGQGPKLLIQFQNNGVVDDSQLPKDRFSAERLKGVDSTLKIQPAKLEDSAVYLCASSWAPRDRAQETQYFGPGTRLLVL.

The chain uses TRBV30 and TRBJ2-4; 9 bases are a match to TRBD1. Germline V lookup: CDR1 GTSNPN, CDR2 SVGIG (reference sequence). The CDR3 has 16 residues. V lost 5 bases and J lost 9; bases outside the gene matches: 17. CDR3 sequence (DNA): TGTGCCTGGGGTGGGGGGACAGGGTCCCCCTTTGGCATTCAGTACTTC. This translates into CAWGGGTGSPFGIQYF.

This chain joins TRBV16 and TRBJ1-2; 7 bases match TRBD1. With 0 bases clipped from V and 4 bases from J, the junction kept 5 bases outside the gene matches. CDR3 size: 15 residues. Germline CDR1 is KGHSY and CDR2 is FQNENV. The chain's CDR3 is CASSQSGQGVYGYTF. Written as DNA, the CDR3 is TGTGCCAGCAGCCAATCGGGGCAGGGGGTCTATGGCTACACCTTC.

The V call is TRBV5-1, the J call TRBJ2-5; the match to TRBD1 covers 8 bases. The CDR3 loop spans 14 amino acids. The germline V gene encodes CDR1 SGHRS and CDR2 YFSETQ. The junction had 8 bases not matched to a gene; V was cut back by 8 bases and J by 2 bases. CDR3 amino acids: CASRTGTGQETQYF. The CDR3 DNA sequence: TGCGCCAGTCGTACCGGGACAGGACAAGAGACCCAGTACTTC.

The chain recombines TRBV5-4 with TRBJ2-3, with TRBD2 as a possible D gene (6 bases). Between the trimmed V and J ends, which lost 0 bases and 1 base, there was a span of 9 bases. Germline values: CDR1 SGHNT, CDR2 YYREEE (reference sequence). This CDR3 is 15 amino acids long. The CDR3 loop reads CASSLGGARTDTQYF. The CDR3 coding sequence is TGTGCCAGCAGCTTGGGCGGGGCCCGCACAGATACGCAGTATTTT.

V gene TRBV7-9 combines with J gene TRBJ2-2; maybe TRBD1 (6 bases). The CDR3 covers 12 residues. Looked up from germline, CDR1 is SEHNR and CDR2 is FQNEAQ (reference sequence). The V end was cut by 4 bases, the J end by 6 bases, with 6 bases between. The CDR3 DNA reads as TGTGCCAGCAGCTACAGGGCCGGGGAGCTGTTTTTT. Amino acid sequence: CASSYRAGELFF.

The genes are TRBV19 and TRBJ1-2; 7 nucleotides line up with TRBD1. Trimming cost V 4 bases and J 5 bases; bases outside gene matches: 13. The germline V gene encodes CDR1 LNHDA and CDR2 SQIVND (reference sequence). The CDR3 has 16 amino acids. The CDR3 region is CASSTRDREDMYGYTF. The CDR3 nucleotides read TGTGCCAGTAGTACCAGGGACAGAGAAGATATGTATGGCTACACCTTC. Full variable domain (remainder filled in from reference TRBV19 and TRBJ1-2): DGGITQSPKYLFRKEGQNVTLSCEQNLNHDAMYWYRQDPGQGLRLIYYSQIVNDFQKGDIAEGYSVSREKKESFPLTVTSAQKNPTAFYLCASSTRDREDMYGYTFGSGTRLTVV.

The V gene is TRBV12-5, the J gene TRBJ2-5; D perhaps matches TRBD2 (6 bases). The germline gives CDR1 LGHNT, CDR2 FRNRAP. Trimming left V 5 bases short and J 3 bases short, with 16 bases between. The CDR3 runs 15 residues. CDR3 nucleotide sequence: TGTGCTAGTGGTCTGGGGGGAGCGGCCGAAGAGACCCAGTACTTC. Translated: CASGLGGAAEETQYF.

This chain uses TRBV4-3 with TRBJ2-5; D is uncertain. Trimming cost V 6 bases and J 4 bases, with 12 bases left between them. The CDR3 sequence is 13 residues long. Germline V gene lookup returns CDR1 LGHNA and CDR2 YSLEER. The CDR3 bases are TGCGCCAGCAGTCACGAGAACCGAGAGACCCAGTACTTC. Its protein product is CASSHENRETQYF.

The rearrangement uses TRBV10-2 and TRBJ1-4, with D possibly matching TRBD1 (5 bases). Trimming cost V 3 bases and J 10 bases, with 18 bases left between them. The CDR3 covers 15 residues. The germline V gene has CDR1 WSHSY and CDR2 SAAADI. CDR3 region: CASSDSEQASGKLFF. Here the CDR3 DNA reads TGCGCCAGCAGTGATTCCGAACAGGCCTCCGGAAAACTGTTTTTT.

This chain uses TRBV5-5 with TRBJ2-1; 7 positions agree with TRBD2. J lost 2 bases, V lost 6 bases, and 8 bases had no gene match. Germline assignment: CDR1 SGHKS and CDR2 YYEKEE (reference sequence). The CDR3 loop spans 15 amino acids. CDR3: CASTWRLAAYNEQFF. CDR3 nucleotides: TGTGCCAGCACCTGGAGACTAGCCGCCTACAATGAGCAGTTCTTC.

The CDR3 sequence: CASSPHSGARTDTQYF. The CDR3, as DNA: TGTGCCAGCAGCCCCCATAGCGGGGCCCGCACAGATACGCAGTATTTT. The chain couples TRBV3-1 (or the pseudogene TRBV3-2) to TRBJ2-3; 8 positions agree with TRBD2. J was trimmed by 1 base and V by 4 bases; bases with no gene match: 7. Germline V gene data show CDR1 as LGHDT and CDR2 as YNNKEL (reference sequence). The CDR3 is 16 residues long.

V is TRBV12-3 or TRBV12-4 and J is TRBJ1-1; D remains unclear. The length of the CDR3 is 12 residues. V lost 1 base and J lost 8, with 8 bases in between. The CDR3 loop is CASSLGTSEAFF. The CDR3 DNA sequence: TGTGCCAGCAGTTTAGGGACTTCAGAAGCTTTCTTT.